Listed here is a single TCR beta chain. Its specificity is not known. Attachment of unique molecular identifiers was made to individual cDNA molecules. TCRdb recomputed calls from the 5' RACE reads with MiXCR, one row per CDR3 protein. The sample includes about 60,000 distinct CDR3 sequences, more than 8.5% of them seen just once. This sample was taken from a study of early T cells in non-severe SARS-CoV-2 infection. Overall study context: From unsorted whole blood, bulk RNA was sequenced, and the chains remained unpaired. Broader study findings: Missing private and CD4 specificities, VDJdb matching favored anti-spike CD8 responses.

V shed 6 bases, J shed 7 bases, and the junction held 15 bases outside the gene matches. CDR1 and CDR2 (germline): MDHEN, SYDVKM. CDR3 size: 16 residues. Sequenced input: whole blood. The gene calls are TRBV28 and TRBJ1-1; 9 bases match TRBD1. The TCR originated in an adult who was a healthcare worker with PCR-confirmed SARS-CoV-2 infection or an uninfected control (not recorded which). The DNA for the CDR3 is TGTGCCAGCAGGCACCGGGACAGGGTATCAAACTATGAAGCTTTCTTT. Encoded protein: CASRHRDRVSNYEAFF.